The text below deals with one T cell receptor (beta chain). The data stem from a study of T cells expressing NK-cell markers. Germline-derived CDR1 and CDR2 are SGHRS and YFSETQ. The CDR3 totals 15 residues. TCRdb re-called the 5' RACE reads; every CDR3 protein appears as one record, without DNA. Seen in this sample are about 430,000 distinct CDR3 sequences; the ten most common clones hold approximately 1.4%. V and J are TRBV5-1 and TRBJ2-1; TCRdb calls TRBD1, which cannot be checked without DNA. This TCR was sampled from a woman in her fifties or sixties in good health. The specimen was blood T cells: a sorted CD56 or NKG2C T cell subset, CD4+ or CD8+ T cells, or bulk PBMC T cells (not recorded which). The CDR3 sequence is CASSLAGQGYNEQFF.